The next 14 T cell receptor beta chains were all read from a single sample in a study of T cell changes during pregnancy in multiple sclerosis. Using immunoSEQ multiplex PCR, the repertoire was profiled, and TCRdb retains in-frame clones only, with some absent. The sample consists of under 85,000 clones, approximately 94% of them appearing once. This specimen consisted of peripheral blood, obtained in the third trimester of pregnancy. The receptors stem from a female donor with multiple sclerosis, enrolled in a pregnancy study.

This rearrangement joins TRBV18 to TRBJ1-6, with D perhaps matching TRBD1 (6 bases). The CDR3 is 15 residues long. V was cut by 0 bases and J by 7 bases, with 10 bases left in between. From germline, CDR1 is KGHSH and CDR2 LQKENI. CDR3 sequence: CASSPPDGQNSPLHF. As DNA, the CDR3 is TGTGCCAGCTCACCACCAGATGGACAGAATTCACCCCTCCACTTT.

This chain's CDR3 is CASSVGERGGPGDTQYF. The CDR3, as DNA: TGTGCCAGCAGCGTAGGGGAGCGGGGGGGCCCCGGAGATACGCAGTATTTT. The chain carries TRBV9 and TRBJ2-3, with 10 bases that match TRBD2. Germline V gives CDR1 SGDLS, CDR2 YYNGEE. With V trimmed by 0 bases and J by 5 bases, 9 bases remained unmatched. CDR3 size: 17 residues.

The CDR3, as DNA: TGTGCCAGCAGCTTAGGTAGGGGCCTTACTACAGATACGCAGTATTTT. The encoded protein is CASSLGRGLTTDTQYF. This chain links TRBV7-9 with TRBJ2-3; a possible D gene is TRBD1 (5 bases). The germline V gene has CDR1 SEHNR and CDR2 FQNEAQ (reference sequence). The ends were cut back, 1 base at V and 3 bases at J, with 14 bases in the middle. The CDR3 is 16 residues long.

V is TRBV19 and J is TRBJ1-2; D possibly corresponds to TRBD1 (6 bases). The germline V gene encodes CDR1 LNHDA and CDR2 SQIVND (reference sequence). The V gene lost 7 bases and the J gene lost 3 bases, with 12 bases spanning the gap. The CDR3 spans 13 residues. This CDR3 reads CASTGESHYGYTF. CDR3 DNA sequence: TGTGCCAGTACAGGGGAAAGTCACTATGGCTACACCTTC.

The J gene is TRBJ2-2, the V gene TRBV6-6; TRBD2 might be the D (7 bases). This CDR3 spans 14 amino acids. Trimming stripped 6 bases from V and 3 bases from J, with 11 bases between. CDR1 and CDR2 from the germline V gene are MNHNY and SVGAGI (reference sequence). The chain's CDR3 is CASRRGGDTGELFF. CDR3 sequence (DNA): TGTGCCAGCAGAAGGGGGGGAGACACCGGGGAGCTGTTTTTT.

This clone was seen only once. The V call is TRBV7-7, the J call TRBJ2-2, with D maybe TRBD2 (6 bases). The CDR3 runs to 14 residues. The V gene lost 4 bases and the J gene lost 3 bases, with 9 bases spanning the gap. Germline V gene data show CDR1 as SSHAT and CDR2 as FNYEAQ (reference sequence). The CDR3 bases are TGTGCCAGCAGCTGGAGGGGCGACACCGGGGAGCTGTTTTTT. It codes for CASSWRGDTGELFF.

In DNA form, the CDR3 reads TGTGCCAGCAGCTTGGACAGGGGGCTTTCTGAAAAACTGTTTTTT. It codes for CASSLDRGLSEKLFF. The rearrangement links TRBV5-6 to TRBJ1-4; 9 bases are shared with TRBD1. The CDR3 spans 15 residues. From germline, CDR1 is SGHDT and CDR2 YYEEEE. V gave up 0 bases and J gave up 7 bases; unmatched junction bases: 4.

This clone was observed a handful of times. The gene calls are TRBV7-2 and TRBJ1-2; unclear D gene. Trimming pared 5 bases from V and 3 bases from J, leaving 7 bases between. Germline-derived CDR1 and CDR2 are SGHTA and FQGNSA. CDR3 size: 12 residues. CDR3 region: CASSMNYYGYTF. In nucleotides, the CDR3 is TGTGCCAGCAGCATGAACTACTATGGCTACACCTTC.

This clone was recorded once. The chain links TRBV7-3 to TRBJ2-1; D possibly corresponds to TRBD2 (5 bases). Germline CDR1 is SGHTA and CDR2 is FQGTGA. V lost 0 bases and J lost 8, with 11 bases in between. The CDR3 is made up of 14 amino acids. The CDR3: CASSLTPSNYEQFF. Written as DNA, the CDR3 is TGTGCCAGCAGCTTAACTCCTAGCAACTATGAGCAGTTCTTC.

The CDR3 here is CASSQRGGNTGELFF. The CDR3 bases are TGTGCCAGCAGCCAGCGGGGGGGGAACACCGGGGAGCTGTTTTTT. The V call is TRBV25-1, the J call TRBJ2-2, with 10 bases matching TRBD2. The CDR3 is 15 residues long. V shed 6 bases, J shed 1 base, and the junction held 2 bases outside the gene matches. Per germline, CDR1 MGHDK and CDR2 SYGVNS.

The chain couples TRBV18 to TRBJ1-1, with D perhaps matching TRBD1 (5 bases). Trimming removed 5 bases from V and 3 bases from J, with 19 bases in between. CDR1 is KGHSH and CDR2 is LQKENI in the germline V gene. The CDR3 is 16 residues long. Here the CDR3 reads CASSSRPGGDHTEAFF. The CDR3 bases are TGTGCCAGCTCATCACGACCTGGGGGGGACCACACTGAAGCTTTCTTT. The variable domain in full, with the rest retrieved from reference TRBV18 and TRBJ1-1, is NAGVMQNPRHLVRRRGQEARLRCSPMKGHSHVYWYRQLPEEGLKFMVYLQKENIIDESGMPKERFSAEFPKEGPSILRIQQVVRGDSAAYFCASSSRPGGDHTEAFFGQGTRLTVV.

V is TRBV9 and J is TRBJ2-1, with a weak D call TRBD1 (5 bases). V was cut by 0 bases and J by 6 bases, with 7 bases left in between. CDR3 length: 13 amino acids. Germline V gene data show CDR1 as SGDLS and CDR2 as YYNGEE. The CDR3 loop is CASSVEGVNEQFF. The CDR3 DNA reads as TGTGCCAGCAGCGTAGAAGGGGTCAATGAGCAGTTCTTC.

The sample holds one count of this clone. V is TRBV7-2 and J is TRBJ2-7; 7 positions agree with TRBD1. Germline-derived CDR1 and CDR2 are SGHTA and FQGNSA. Unmatched junction bases numbered 9, after V lost 5 bases and J lost 2 bases. The CDR3 consists of 15 residues. The DNA of the CDR3 is TGTGCCAGCAGCCCGAGGACAGGAGCTACCTACGAGCAGTACTTC. Protein: CASSPRTGATYEQYF. The full variable domain, with the rest looked up from reference TRBV7-2 and TRBJ2-7, is GAGVSQSPSNKVTEKGKDVELRCDPISGHTALYWYRQSLGQGLEFLIYFQGNSAPDKSGLPSDRFSAERTGGSVSTLTIQRTQQEDSAVYLCASSPRTGATYEQYFGPGTRLTVT.

The V and J genes are TRBV1 and TRBJ2-2; the table's D call of TRBD2 was not tested on the DNA. TRBV1 is shown as a pseudogene. The CDR3 runs to 17 residues. CDR3: CTSSQALAGRSTGELFF. In nucleotides, the CDR3 is TGCACCAGCAGCCAAGCTTTGGCAGGGAGGTCCACCGGGGAGCTGTTTTTT.